This is a list of T cell receptor beta chains from one sample in a study of neoadjuvant anti-PD-1 for oral cavity cancer. Method: immunoSEQ multiplex PCR; TCRdb's copy keeps in-frame clones and lacks some. This sample carries 80,000 to 95,000 clones, 84% of them seen once, and the ten largest clones take about 2.9%. This material consisted of PBMCs, taken before nivolumab (anti-PD-1) treatment. The receptors come from a person between 40 and 79 years old with oral cavity squamous cell carcinoma. Each CDR3 is given with its conserved first and last residue. Each record gives: CDR3 DNA, CDR3 protein, clone size, V gene, D gene, J gene. D genes are given only for firm matches. Where a row states a size, it is once, few, many or the class of an expanded clone; other rows omit it.

CDR3 DNA: TGTGCCATCAGTGAGAGTCCGGTTAACACTGAAGCTTTCTTT
CDR3 protein: CAISESPVNTEAFF
clone size: -
V gene: TRBV10-3
D gene: -
J gene: TRBJ1-1

CDR3 DNA: TGTGCCAGTTCCTCCTCTTATGGCTACACCTTC
CDR3 protein: CASSSSYGYTF
clone size: -
V gene: TRBV6-5
D gene: -
J gene: TRBJ1-2

CDR3 DNA: TGTGCCTGGTCCCTCTCGGACAGGGGGAGCGGTTTGGGGAATGAGCAGTTCTTC
CDR3 protein: CAWSLSDRGSGLGNEQFF
clone size: few
V gene: TRBV30
D gene: TRBD1
J gene: TRBJ2-1

CDR3 DNA: TGCAGTGCCCTCCGGGGGGGGACGCAGTATTTT
CDR3 protein: CSALRGGTQYF
clone size: -
V gene: TRBV20-1
D gene: TRBD2
J gene: TRBJ2-3

CDR3 DNA: TGTGCCTGGAGTACGAGGGTTGTCGCTGAAGCTTTCTTT
CDR3 protein: CAWSTRVVAEAFF
clone size: -
V gene: TRBV30
D gene: -
J gene: TRBJ1-1

CDR3 DNA: TGTGCCAGCGGTGACAGGGGCCGAAGTGATGAAAAACTGTTTTTT
CDR3 protein: CASGDRGRSDEKLFF
clone size: -
V gene: TRBV6-6
D gene: TRBD1
J gene: TRBJ1-4

CDR3 DNA: TGTGCCAGCAGATGGGCTAGCGGCACAGATACGCAGTATTTT
CDR3 protein: CASRWASGTDTQYF
clone size: few
V gene: TRBV6-5
D gene: -
J gene: TRBJ2-3

CDR3 DNA: TGTGCCAGCACAATCAGGGGGGGCACTGAAGCTTTCTTT
CDR3 protein: CASTIRGGTEAFF
clone size: -
V gene: TRBV27
D gene: TRBD1
J gene: TRBJ1-1

CDR3 DNA: TGTGCCAGCAGTGATGACCGGGCCAAAGCTTTCTTT
CDR3 protein: CASSDDRAKAFF
clone size: -
V gene: TRBV2
D gene: -
J gene: TRBJ1-1

CDR3 DNA: TGTGCCAGCAGCCTACAGGGGTCGATTGGGGAGCTGTTTTTT
CDR3 protein: CASSLQGSIGELFF
clone size: once
V gene: TRBV11-2
D gene: TRBD1
J gene: TRBJ2-2

CDR3 DNA: TGTGCCAGCAGCCAAATCGGGTTTAGCGGGGGGGGCAATGAGCAGTTCTTC
CDR3 protein: CASSQIGFSGGGNEQFF
clone size: -
V gene: TRBV4-2
D gene: TRBD2
J gene: TRBJ2-1

CDR3 DNA: TGCGCCAGCAGCTTTCTTCGAGACAGTAACACCGGGGAGCTGTTTTTT
CDR3 protein: CASSFLRDSNTGELFF
clone size: few
V gene: TRBV5-1
D gene: -
J gene: TRBJ2-2

CDR3 DNA: TGTGCCAGCAGCCGGCTCCTTTGGACTAGCGGCCAAGAGACCCAGTACTTC
CDR3 protein: CASSRLLWTSGQETQYF
clone size: once
V gene: TRBV7-2
D gene: TRBD2
J gene: TRBJ2-5

CDR3 DNA: TGTGCCCTCAGACGGGGCACAAACACTGAAGCTTTCTTT
CDR3 protein: CALRRGTNTEAFF
clone size: -
V gene: TRBV10-3
D gene: -
J gene: TRBJ1-1

CDR3 DNA: TGCGCCAGCAGCTTTGCCGGACTAGCGGGAGCAGATACGCAGTATTTT
CDR3 protein: CASSFAGLAGADTQYF
clone size: -
V gene: TRBV5-1
D gene: TRBD2
J gene: TRBJ2-3

CDR3 DNA: TGCGCCAGCAGCTCCCAACAGGTCAACACTGAAGCTTTCTTT
CDR3 protein: CASSSQQVNTEAFF
clone size: -
V gene: TRBV5-1
D gene: -
J gene: TRBJ1-1

CDR3 DNA: TGCGCCAGCAGCTTGGGAGTAAGTTCAGGGATAGAGACCCAGTACTTC
CDR3 protein: CASSLGVSSGIETQYF
clone size: once
V gene: TRBV5-1
D gene: -
J gene: TRBJ2-5

CDR3 DNA: TGTGGACCTGGGGCCAACGTCCTGACTTTC
CDR3 protein: CGPGANVLTF
clone size: few
V gene: TRBV2
D gene: -
J gene: TRBJ2-6

CDR3 DNA: TGTGCCAGCAGTTTTTTGGGTGGCTACACCTTC
CDR3 protein: CASSFLGGYTF
clone size: -
V gene: TRBV6-5
D gene: -
J gene: TRBJ1-2

CDR3 DNA: TGTGCCAGCAGTGTTGACTCCACAAGACAAGAGACCCAGTACTTC
CDR3 protein: CASSVDSTRQETQYF
clone size: -
V gene: TRBV2
D gene: -
J gene: TRBJ2-5

CDR3 DNA: TGTGCCAGCAGCCAGGACAGGGGGCAGCCCCAGCATTTT
CDR3 protein: CASSQDRGQPQHF
clone size: -
V gene: TRBV7-3
D gene: TRBD1
J gene: TRBJ1-5

CDR3 DNA: TGTGCCAGCAGCTATTCCCGACAGAGGTTATTTAACTATGGCTACACCTTC
CDR3 protein: CASSYSRQRLFNYGYTF
clone size: once
V gene: TRBV7-9
D gene: -
J gene: TRBJ1-2

CDR3 DNA: TGTGCCAGCAGTTACTTAGATGAAGCTTTCTTT
CDR3 protein: CASSYLDEAFF
clone size: -
V gene: TRBV6-5
D gene: -
J gene: TRBJ1-1